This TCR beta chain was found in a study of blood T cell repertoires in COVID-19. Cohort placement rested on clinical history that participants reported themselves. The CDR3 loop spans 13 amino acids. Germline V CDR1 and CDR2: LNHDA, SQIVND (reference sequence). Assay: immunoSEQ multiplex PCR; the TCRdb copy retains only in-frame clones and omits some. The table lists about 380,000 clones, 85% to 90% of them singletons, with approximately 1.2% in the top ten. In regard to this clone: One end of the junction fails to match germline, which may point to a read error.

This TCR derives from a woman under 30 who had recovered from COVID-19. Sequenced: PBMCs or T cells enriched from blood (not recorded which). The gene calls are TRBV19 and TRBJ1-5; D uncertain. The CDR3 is CVSSMPGWQPQHF. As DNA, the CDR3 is TGTGTCAGTAGTATGCCAGGATGGCAGCCCCAGCATTTT.